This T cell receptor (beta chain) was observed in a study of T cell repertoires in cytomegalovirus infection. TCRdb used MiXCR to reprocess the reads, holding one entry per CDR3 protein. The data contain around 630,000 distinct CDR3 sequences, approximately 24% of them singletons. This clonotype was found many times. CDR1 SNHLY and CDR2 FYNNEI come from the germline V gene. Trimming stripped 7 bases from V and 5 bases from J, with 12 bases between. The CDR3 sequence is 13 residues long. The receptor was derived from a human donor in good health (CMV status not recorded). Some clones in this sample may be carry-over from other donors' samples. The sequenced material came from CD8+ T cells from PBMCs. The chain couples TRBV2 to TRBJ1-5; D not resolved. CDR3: CASTYGSHQPQHF. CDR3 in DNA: TGTGCCAGCACCTACGGCAGCCATCAGCCCCAGCATTTT.